This entry features one T cell receptor beta chain sequence. Its antigen is unknown. Checkpoint therapy with ipilimumab 1 mg/kg began 14 to 28 days after transplant. The data were taken from a study of ipilimumab plus nivolumab after autologous stem cell transplantation. Study-level results: Per the authors, repertoire, Treg and microbiota data justify further study.

Clones were read by immunoSEQ multiplex PCR, and TCRdb kept only the in-frame ones, dropping some. The table lists around 15,000 clones, approximately 78% of them singletons. CDR1 is LNHDA, CDR2 SQIVND, per germline (reference sequence). The CDR3 length is 16 residues. V was pared by 7 bases and J by 0 bases, with 16 bases between. The TCR comes from a male donor with diffuse large B-cell lymphoma. Sequencing used PBMCs, obtained in a trial of ipilimumab plus nivolumab as post-transplant consolidation. The chain uses TRBV19 and TRBJ1-3; a weak D match, TRBD1 (6 bases). The CDR3 nucleotides read TGTGCCAGTATTGGGGGCTACCTCACCTCTGGAAACACCATATATTTT. This sequence encodes CASIGGYLTSGNTIYF. Full variable domain (missing parts from reference TRBV19 and TRBJ1-3): DGGITQSPKYLFRKEGQNVTLSCEQNLNHDAMYWYRQDPGQGLRLIYYSQIVNDFQKGDIAEGYSVSREKKESFPLTVTSAQKNPTAFYLCASIGGYLTSGNTIYFGEGSWLTVV.